The present entry profiles one T cell receptor (beta chain) with its context. Its antigen is not identified. For sorted subsets, approximately 200 ng DNA per replicate equaled around 30,000 T cell genomes. Sequencing used immunoSEQ multiplex PCR; TCRdb keeps in-frame clones, though not all of them. The table lists about 2.4 million clones, roughly 92% of them singletons. The sample comes from a study of shared clonotypes between healthy human individuals. Trimming took off 6 bases at V and 2 bases at J, with 11 bases between the two ends. The CDR3 consists of 15 residues. CDR1 is MNHEY, CDR2 SVGAGI, per germline. Everyone who donated was a Caucasian adult who lived in Nashville, Tennessee. Study-wide findings and caveats: Shared clonotypes across all four donors exceeded non-shared ones in generation probability. Estimated clonotype richness was generally higher in naive than memory subsets.

The sequence came from a man aged 18 to 30 in good health. Sample: naive CD4+ T cells sorted from blood. Subset indicated: CD45RA+ positively selected. The chain joins TRBV6-5 to TRBJ2-6; no firm D call. Here the CDR3 reads CASSPMRPGANVLTF. CDR3 nucleotide sequence: TGTGCCAGCAGCCCCATGAGGCCTGGGGCCAACGTCCTGACTTTC.